Only a few counts were recorded for the clone carrying this T cell receptor (beta chain). Antigen specificity is unknown. The source of the sample is a study of T cell repertoires in cytomegalovirus infection. Findings and caveats of the study: Public TCR beta family frequency separated CMV-and-HLA carriers, including in an independent cohort.

TCRdb processed the reads anew with MiXCR; each CDR3 protein has one entry. The profile covers a few hundred thousand distinct CDR3 sequences, with 30% to 40% appearing a single time and 17% taken by the ten largest. Trimming pared 5 bases from V and 6 bases from J, leaving 12 bases between. CDR1 LGHNA and CDR2 YSLEER come from the germline V gene. This CDR3 region has 13 residues. The sequenced sample was cultured PBMCs, obtained from culture after CMV antigen stimulation. This rearrangement joins TRBV4-3 to TRBJ2-3; D unresolved. The TCR was taken from a human donor in good health (CMV status not recorded). Some clones in this sample may be carry-over from other donors' samples. The CDR3 is CASSARLSDTQYF. The CDR3 DNA sequence: TGCGCCAGCAGCGCTCGTCTTTCCGATACGCAGTATTTT.